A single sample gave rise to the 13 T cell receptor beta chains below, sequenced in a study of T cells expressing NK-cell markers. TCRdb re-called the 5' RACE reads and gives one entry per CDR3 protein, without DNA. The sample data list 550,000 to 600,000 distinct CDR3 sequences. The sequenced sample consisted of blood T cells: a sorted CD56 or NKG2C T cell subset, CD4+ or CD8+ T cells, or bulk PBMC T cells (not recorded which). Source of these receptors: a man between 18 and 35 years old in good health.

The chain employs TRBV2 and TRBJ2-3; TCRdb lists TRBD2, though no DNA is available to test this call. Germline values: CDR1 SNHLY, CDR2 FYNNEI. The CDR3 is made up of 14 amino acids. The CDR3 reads CASSNTYSGDTQYF.

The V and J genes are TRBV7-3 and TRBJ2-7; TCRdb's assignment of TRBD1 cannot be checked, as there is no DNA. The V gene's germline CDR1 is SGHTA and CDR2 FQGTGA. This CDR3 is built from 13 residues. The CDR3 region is CASSSTPQNEQYF.

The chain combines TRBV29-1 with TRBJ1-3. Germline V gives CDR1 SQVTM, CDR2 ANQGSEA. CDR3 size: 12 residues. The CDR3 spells CSVEIAGNTIYF.

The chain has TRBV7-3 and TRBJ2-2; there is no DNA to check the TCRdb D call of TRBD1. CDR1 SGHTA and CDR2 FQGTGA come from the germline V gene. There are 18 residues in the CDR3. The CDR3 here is CASSLSGGSTGNTGELFF. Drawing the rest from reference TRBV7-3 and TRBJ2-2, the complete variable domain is GAGVSQTPSNKVTEKGKYVELRCDPISGHTALYWYRQSLGQGPEFLIYFQGTGAADDSGLPNDRFFAVRPEGSVSTLKIQRTERGDSAVYLCASSLSGGSTGNTGELFFGEGSRLTVL.

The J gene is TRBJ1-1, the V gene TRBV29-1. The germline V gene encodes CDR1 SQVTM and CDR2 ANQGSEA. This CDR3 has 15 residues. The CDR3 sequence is CSVDGRERVSTEAFF. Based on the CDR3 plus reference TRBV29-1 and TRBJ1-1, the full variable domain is SAVISQKPSRDICQRGTSLTIQCQVDSQVTMMFWYRQQPGQSLTLIATANQGSEATYESGFVIDKFPISRPNLTFSTLTVSNMSPEDSSIYLCSVDGRERVSTEAFFGQGTRLTVV.

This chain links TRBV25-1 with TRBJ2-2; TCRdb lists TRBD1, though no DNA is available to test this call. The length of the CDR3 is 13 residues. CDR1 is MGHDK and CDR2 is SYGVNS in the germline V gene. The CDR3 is CASSDRVNGELFF.

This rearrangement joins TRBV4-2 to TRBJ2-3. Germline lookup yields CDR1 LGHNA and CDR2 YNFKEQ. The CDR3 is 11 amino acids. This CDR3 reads CASSRGFTQYF.

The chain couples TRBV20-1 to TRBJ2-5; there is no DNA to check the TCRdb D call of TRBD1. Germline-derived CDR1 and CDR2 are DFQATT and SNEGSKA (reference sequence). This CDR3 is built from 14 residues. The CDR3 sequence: CSARGGRGMETQYF.

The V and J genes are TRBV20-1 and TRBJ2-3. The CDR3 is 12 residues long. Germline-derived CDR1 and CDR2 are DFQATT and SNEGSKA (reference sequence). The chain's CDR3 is CSAHPRPDTQYF.

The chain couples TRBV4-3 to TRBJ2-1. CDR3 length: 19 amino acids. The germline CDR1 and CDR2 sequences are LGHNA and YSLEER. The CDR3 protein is CASSQDVGVRGAAYNEQFF.

The CDR3: CASSIATTLRAYNEQFF. The chain is built from TRBV19 and TRBJ2-1. This CDR3 has 17 residues. The germline gives CDR1 LNHDA, CDR2 SQIVND (reference sequence).

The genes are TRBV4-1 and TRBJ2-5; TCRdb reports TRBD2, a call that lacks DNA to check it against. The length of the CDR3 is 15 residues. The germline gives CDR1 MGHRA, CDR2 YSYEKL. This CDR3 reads CASSQGPGLDKAQYF.

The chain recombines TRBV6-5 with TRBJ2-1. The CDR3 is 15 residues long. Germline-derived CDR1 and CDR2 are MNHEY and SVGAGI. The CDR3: CASSKSYGSYNEQFF.